These 7 T cell receptor beta chains were sequenced from one sample in a study of OX40 agonist ivuxolimab in advanced cancers. Sequencing used immunoSEQ multiplex PCR; TCRdb keeps in-frame clones, though not all of them. The table has tens of thousands of clones, over 80% seen once. Sample: CD4+ or CD8+ T cells sorted from blood, taken in a trial of the OX40 agonist ivuxolimab. All receptors come from an adult with an advanced solid tumor such as melanoma, head and neck, liver or kidney cancer.

This chain joins TRBV5-1 and TRBJ2-1; no definite D call. The CDR3 is made up of 12 amino acids. Trimming removed 4 bases from V and 8 bases from J, with 10 bases in between. Germline values: CDR1 SGHRS, CDR2 YFSETQ. The CDR3 loop reads CASSLLGHEQFF. The CDR3 nucleotides are TGCGCCAGCAGCCTCCTAGGGCATGAGCAGTTCTTC.

The gene calls are TRBV13 and TRBJ2-3; 8 bases agree with TRBD2. Per the germline V gene, CDR1 is PRHDT and CDR2 is FYEKMQ (reference sequence). The CDR3 extends over 18 amino acids. V was pared by 1 base and J by 5 bases, with 14 bases of the junction left unmatched. Here the CDR3 reads CASSLESFPGGPEDTQYF. CDR3 sequence (DNA): TGTGCCAGCAGCTTAGAGTCCTTCCCGGGAGGGCCGGAAGATACGCAGTATTTT. The full variable domain, with the rest looked up from reference TRBV13 and TRBJ2-3, is AAGVIQSPRHLIKEKRETATLKCYPIPRHDTVYWYQQGPGQDPQFLISFYEKMQSDKGSIPDRFSAQQFSDYHSELNMSSLELGDSALYFCASSLESFPGGPEDTQYFGPGTRLTVL.

This clone occurred once. In nucleotides, the CDR3 is TGTGCCAGCAGTTTAGTGCTAGCGGGGGCCTACGAGCAGTACTTC. This gives the protein CASSLVLAGAYEQYF. The J gene is TRBJ2-7, the V gene TRBV27; 10 nucleotides line up with TRBD2. Germline V CDR1 and CDR2: MNHEY, SMNVEV (reference sequence). CDR3 size: 15 residues. The junction had 3 bases not matched to a gene; V was cut back by 2 bases and J by 2 bases.

The chain links TRBV7-9 to TRBJ2-7, with D tentatively TRBD2 (7 bases). Trimming shortened V by 5 bases and J by 2 bases, and 22 bases separated the two germline ends. The CDR3 loop spans 17 amino acids. Germline-derived CDR1 and CDR2 are SEHNR and FQNEAQ (reference sequence). CDR3 nucleotide sequence: TGTGCCAGCAGCCCCCTACCGGGGGGCCTACATACCTACGAGCAGTACTTC. Its translation is CASSPLPGGLHTYEQYF.

The rearrangement uses TRBV6-1 and TRBJ2-7, with a possible D match to TRBD1 (5 bases). Trimming took 1 base from V and 3 from J, leaving 13 bases between them. CDR1 is MNHNS and CDR2 is SASEGT in the germline V gene. The CDR3 has 15 amino acids. The DNA of the CDR3 is TGTGCCAGCAGTGAAGGGGAAGGGGTGGTCTACGAGCAGTACTTC. Translating gives CASSEGEGVVYEQYF.

This clone was picked up one time. V gene TRBV7-9 combines with J gene TRBJ2-1; D gene uncertain. V lost 5 bases and J lost 3, with 8 bases in between. In germline, CDR1 is SEHNR, CDR2 FQNEAQ (reference sequence). The CDR3 spans 13 residues. The CDR3 nucleotides read TGTGCCAGCAGCGAAACTAACTACAATGAGCAGTTCTTC. Its protein is CASSETNYNEQFF.

J is TRBJ2-7 and V is TRBV30; D is unclear. V dropped 0 bases and J dropped 6 bases, with 9 bases sitting between them. This CDR3 has 12 amino acids. The V gene's germline CDR1 is GTSNPN and CDR2 SVGIG (reference sequence). CDR3 sequence (DNA): TGTGCCTGGAGTGTGAGCAGAGGCGAGCAGTACTTC. This gives the protein CAWSVSRGEQYF.